These 21 T cell receptor beta chains originate from one sample sequenced in a study of T-cell memory formation after mild COVID-19. One entry per CDR3 protein, called by TCRdb with MiXCR from the 5' RACE reads. Of around 300,000 distinct CDR3 sequences listed, around 15% are singletons. Sequencing input: PBMCs or a T cell subset sorted from them (not recorded which). The receptor source for this set is a man aged 18 to 30 who had mild COVID-19 (a few samples of this study predate the infection). Cell type and time point are not known.

This clonotype has only a few counts. This sequence joins TRBV20-1 and TRBJ2-1; D uncertain. CDR3 size: 15 residues. The germline gives CDR1 DFQATT, CDR2 SNEGSKA (reference sequence). The ends were cut back, 3 bases at V and 9 bases at J, with 21 bases in the middle. CDR3 sequence reads: CSASPPGLFLGEQFF. The CDR3 bases are TGCAGTGCTAGCCCCCCGGGCTTATTTTTGGGTGAGCAGTTCTTC.

The table lists this clonotype with a few counts. V is TRBV21-1 and J is TRBJ2-3; the table calls TRBD1, which could not be checked here. TRBV21-1 is marked as a pseudogene. This CDR3 has 16 amino acids. CDR3 sequence: CASSRGKNPLTDTQYF. Here the CDR3 DNA reads TGTGCCAGCAGCAGGGGGAAGAACCCCCTCACAGATACGCAGTATTTT.

The CDR3 protein is CASSQRGDVDTQYF. Here the CDR3 DNA reads TGTGCCAGCAGCCAGCGGGGTGACGTTGATACGCAGTATTTT. The J gene is TRBJ2-3, the V gene TRBV6-2 or TRBV6-3, with 7 bases matching TRBD2. Trimming took 6 bases from V and 6 from J; bases not matched to a gene: 9. CDR3 length: 14 residues. Per the germline V gene, CDR1 is MNHEY and CDR2 is SVGEGT.

The V call is TRBV6-5, the J call TRBJ1-1; D is perhaps TRBD1 (6 bases). Germline lookup yields CDR1 MNHEY and CDR2 SVGAGI. V lost 0 bases to trimming and J lost 0 bases, with 8 bases between them. CDR3 size: 15 residues. The CDR3 nucleotides are TGTGCCAGCAGTTACTCAGGGGGGATGAACACTGAAGCTTTCTTT. Protein product: CASSYSGGMNTEAFF.

This chain links TRBV20-1 with TRBJ2-7; D is ambiguous. CDR1 and CDR2 from the germline V gene are DFQATT and SNEGSKA (reference sequence). Deletions cut 1 base from V and 2 bases from J, with 12 bases between. The CDR3 has 14 amino acids. CDR3 protein: CSARGTSSTYEQYF. CDR3 nucleotides: TGCAGTGCTAGAGGGACGTCTTCTACCTACGAGCAGTACTTC.

This clonotype was recorded many times. This rearrangement joins TRBV5-1 to TRBJ2-7; 10 positions match TRBD1. Germline CDR1 SGHRS, CDR2 YFSETQ. With 6 bases clipped from V and 0 bases from J, the junction kept 3 bases outside the gene matches. This CDR3 has 14 residues. CDR3 sequence reads: CASTWTGGSYEQYF. CDR3 DNA: TGCGCCAGCACGTGGACAGGGGGCTCCTACGAGCAGTACTTC.

The chain couples TRBV13 to TRBJ2-2, with 9 bases that match TRBD1. CDR3 length: 15 amino acids. In germline, CDR1 is PRHDT, CDR2 FYEKMQ (reference sequence). V was clipped by 5 bases and J by 4 bases; unmatched bases: 5. The CDR3 is CASSARDRVTGELFF. CDR3 in DNA: TGTGCCAGCAGCGCCCGGGACAGGGTCACCGGGGAGCTGTTTTTT.

This clonotype was counted between two and nine times. This chain joins TRBV5-1 and TRBJ2-2; D may be TRBD1 or TRBD2 (5 bases each). Germline-derived CDR1 and CDR2 are SGHRS and YFSETQ. This CDR3 contains 15 residues. The V gene lost 2 bases and the J gene lost 1 base, with 9 bases spanning the gap. The DNA for the CDR3 is TGCGCCAGCAGCTTCGGGACCGAGAACACCGGGGAGCTGTTTTTT. Its protein product is CASSFGTENTGELFF.

The J gene is TRBJ2-1, the V gene TRBV20-1; TRBD2 agrees at 11 bases. The CDR3 spans 15 residues. CDR1 DFQATT and CDR2 SNEGSKA come from the germline V gene (reference sequence). Trimming cost V 0 bases and J 8 bases; bases outside gene matches: 6. DNA of the CDR3: TGCAGTGCTAGAGACTCCGGGACTAGCGGCGATGAGCAGTTCTTC. Encoded protein: CSARDSGTSGDEQFF.

The J gene is TRBJ2-5, the V gene TRBV29-1; possible D gene TRBD2, 5 bases. This CDR3 comprises 14 residues. Deletions cut 2 bases from V and 4 bases from J, with 14 bases between. The germline V gene encodes CDR1 SQVTM and CDR2 ANQGSEA. The CDR3 sequence is CSVEWQEVGETQYF. CDR3 in DNA: TGCAGCGTTGAATGGCAGGAGGTCGGAGAGACCCAGTACTTC.

This clonotype was found a few times. DNA for the CDR3: TGTGCCAGCACCCCATTCGGCCCTCGGGGGAATTCACCCCTCCACTTT. Residues: CASTPFGPRGNSPLHF. This chain links TRBV6-5 with TRBJ1-6; D perhaps matches TRBD1 (5 bases). Germline-derived CDR1 and CDR2 are MNHEY and SVGAGI. This CDR3 has 16 residues. V lost 7 bases, J lost 7 bases, and 20 bases lay in between.

This sequence joins TRBV15 and TRBJ2-5, with TRBD2 matching 8 bases. Germline V gives CDR1 LNHNV, CDR2 YYDKDF (reference sequence). CDR3 length: 12 amino acids. V gave up 5 bases and J gave up 9 bases; unmatched junction bases: 5. The CDR3 protein is CATSPPGGAQYF. The CDR3 DNA sequence: TGTGCCACCAGCCCGCCGGGGGGGGCCCAGTACTTC.

V and J are TRBV6-5 and TRBJ1-6; the D gene is possibly TRBD1 (6 bases). V shed 7 bases and J shed 7 bases, with 11 bases lying between them. The CDR3 length is 13 residues. Germline V gene sequence: CDR1 MNHEY, CDR2 SVGAGI. CDR3 residues: CASMRTANSPLHF. DNA of the CDR3: TGTGCCAGCATGAGGACAGCGAATTCACCCCTCCACTTT.

The chain has TRBV20-1 and TRBJ2-1; 14 bases are a match to TRBD2. Per the germline V gene, CDR1 is DFQATT and CDR2 is SNEGSKA (reference sequence). CDR3 length equals 15 residues. Germline trimming cut 0 bases from V and 13 bases from J; bases unmatched to any gene: 8. CDR3 sequence reads: CSARDGTSGGGLQFF. The CDR3 bases are TGCAGTGCTAGAGACGGGACTAGCGGGGGAGGCCTCCAGTTCTTC.

In regard to this clonotype: The conserved phenylalanine or tryptophan is not found at the CDR3 terminus, so this likely reflects a read error. The CDR3 here is CASSSSGTGAPGQFI. The CDR3 coding sequence is TGTGCCAGCAGCTCCTCCGGGACAGGGGCTCCAGGACAGTTCATC. The chain uses TRBV7-6 and TRBJ2-1; 10 positions agree with TRBD1. CDR1 and CDR2 (germline): SGHVS, FNYEAQ. This CDR3 is built from 15 residues. Germline trimming cut 4 bases from V and 13 bases from J; bases unmatched to any gene: 13.

The CDR3 DNA follows: TGTGCCAGCAGCCACCGGGACATGGGGGCTTTCTTT. It translates to CASSHRDMGAFF. The chain uses TRBV6-2 or TRBV6-3 and TRBJ1-1; D is possibly TRBD1 (6 bases). The CDR3 length is 12 residues. The V end lost 6 bases, the J end lost 11 bases, and 16 bases lay between the germline ends. The germline V gene encodes CDR1 MNHEY and CDR2 SVGEGT.

This clonotype was observed many times. The chain joins TRBV15 to TRBJ2-7; possible D gene TRBD1, 5 bases. V was shortened by 5 bases and J by 6 bases, with 23 bases between the two germline ends. Germline assignment: CDR1 LNHNV and CDR2 YYDKDF (reference sequence). This CDR3 region has 16 residues. CDR3 in DNA: TGTGCCACCAGCGCCGCCCCGGGTCTGGGGCCTCTCGAGCAGTACGTC. It translates to CATSAAPGLGPLEQYV.

Only a few counts were recorded for this clonotype. The chain recombines TRBV9 with TRBJ1-5; no definite D call. Germline loops: CDR1 SGDLS, CDR2 YYNGEE. The CDR3 has 14 residues. V lost 3 bases and J 0 bases, leaving 7 bases between the germline ends. The DNA of the CDR3 is TGTGCCAGCAGCGGTCTACCTAGCAATCAGCCCCAGCATTTT. Its protein product is CASSGLPSNQPQHF.

This clonotype came up a few times. The chain employs TRBV7-8 and TRBJ2-2, with 9 bases that match TRBD2. With V trimmed by 1 base and J by 4 bases, 4 bases remained unmatched. This CDR3 has 16 amino acids. Germline lookup yields CDR1 SGHVS and CDR2 FQNEAQ. The CDR3 region is CASSLVAGAGTGELFF. CDR3 DNA sequence: TGTGCCAGCAGCTTAGTAGCGGGGGCTGGCACCGGGGAGCTGTTTTTT.

This clonotype was recorded only once. The chain combines TRBV6-4 with TRBJ2-2; the match to TRBD2 covers 11 bases. Germline V gene data show CDR1 as MRHNA and CDR2 as SNTAGT. The CDR3 contains 14 residues. With V trimmed by 8 bases and J by 6 bases, 5 bases remained unmatched. The CDR3 sequence: CASALAGDAGELFF. The DNA of the CDR3 is TGTGCCAGCGCACTAGCGGGGGATGCCGGGGAGCTGTTTTTT.

This chain connects TRBV18 to TRBJ2-5, with TRBD2 as a possible D gene (5 bases). The germline V gene encodes CDR1 KGHSH and CDR2 LQKENI. Trimming removed 6 bases at V and 3 bases at J, with 8 bases between. The CDR3 consists of 12 residues. The CDR3 loop is CASSMREETQYF. CDR3 DNA sequence: TGTGCCAGCTCCATGAGGGAAGAGACCCAGTACTTC.